This is a list of T cell receptor beta chains from one sample in a study of vaccination effects on CD4 cells after COVID-19. These receptors are not linked to any known antigen. Profiled with immunoSEQ multiplex PCR; TCRdb holds only in-frame clones, not every one. The table records some 65,000 clones, approximately 76% of them present only once. The sample was CD4+ T cells from PBMCs cultured with HCoV-NL63 spike peptides, taken before COVID-19 vaccination. All receptors derive from a human donor who received a COVID-19 vaccine. Each CDR3 is given with its conserved first and last residue. The D gene is left open where the match is weak. The listing skips clone size in some rows; elsewhere it reads once, few, many or a size class.

>NA|NA|TRBV18|TRBJ1-5
CASSPFGDQPQHF
TGTGCCAGCTCACCATTCGGTGACCAGCCCCAGCATTTT
>NA|NA|TRBV9|TRBJ1-6
CASSVARSYNSPLHF
TGTGCCAGCAGCGTTGCCAGGAGCTATAATTCACCCCTCCACTTT
>NA|NA|TRBV12-3/TRBV12-4|TRBJ2-3
CASNYGAGTQYF
TGTGCCAGCAATTACGGGGCAGGTACGCAGTATTTT
>NA|NA|TRBV7-2|TRBJ2-3
CASSPIGGISTDTQYF
TGTGCCAGCAGCCCTATAGGGGGGATCAGCACAGATACGCAGTATTTT
>TRBD2|NA|TRBV2|TRBJ2-3
CARVPLAGVPTQYF
TGTGCCAGAGTCCCACTAGCGGGGGTCCCTACGCAGTATTTT
>NA|NA|TRBV19|TRBJ2-5
CASSGSQETQYF
TGTGCCAGTAGTGGGAGCCAAGAGACCCAGTACTTC
>NA|NA|TRBV24-1|TRBJ1-1
CATSDPRDRTDRAFF
TGTGCCACCAGTGATCCCCGAGATCGGACAGATAGAGCTTTCTTT
>NA|NA|TRBV5-1|TRBJ2-3
CASSLGGDASTDTQYF
TGCGCCAGCAGCTTGGGGGGAGACGCTAGCACAGATACGCAGTATTTT
>NA|once|TRBV15|TRBJ1-3
CATSTGGFGSGNTIYF
TGTGCCACCAGCACCGGGGGCTTCGGCTCTGGAAACACCATATATTTT
>NA|NA|TRBV29-1|TRBJ2-5
CSGLEGGKETQYF
TGCAGCGGCCTAGAGGGAGGAAAAGAGACCCAGTACTTC
>NA|NA|TRBV24-1|TRBJ1-3
CATSEEGQRFGNTIYF
TGTGCCACCAGTGAGGAAGGACAGAGGTTTGGAAACACCATATATTTT
>TRBD1|once|TRBV6-5|TRBJ1-2
CASSPRQGLGYTF
TGTGCCAGCAGTCCTCGACAGGGATTGGGCTACACCTTC
>TRBD1|NA|TRBV11-2|TRBJ2-2
CASKWGQTNTGELFF
TGTGCCAGCAAGTGGGGACAGACGAACACCGGGGAGCTGTTTTTT
>NA|NA|TRBV6-2/TRBV6-3|TRBJ1-5
CASNYRQIVSNQPQHF
TGTGCCAGCAATTACAGGCAAATCGTTAGCAATCAGCCCCAGCATTTT
>NA|once|TRBV6-2/TRBV6-3|TRBJ1-5
CASSYLTDSNQPQHF
TGTGCCAGCAGTTACTTAACAGATTCCAATCAGCCCCAGCATTTT
>TRBD2|few|TRBV5-1|TRBJ2-1
CASSLGQGGNEQFF
TGCGCCAGCAGCTTGGGGCAGGGAGGGAATGAGCAGTTCTTC
>NA|NA|TRBV7-2|TRBJ2-5
CASSLGLGETQYF
TGTGCCAGCAGCTTGGGGCTGGGGGAGACCCAGTACTTC
>NA|NA|TRBV5-1|TRBJ2-1
CASRLSPGVRSDNEQFF
TGCGCCAGCCGTTTGTCGCCAGGAGTGAGGTCGGACAATGAGCAGTTCTTC
>NA|NA|TRBV6-5|TRBJ1-5
CASSYSVVSNQPQHF
TGTGCCAGCAGTTACTCGGTGGTCAGCAATCAGCCCCAGCATTTT
>NA|NA|TRBV7-2|TRBJ2-3
CASSLDRVLGTDTQYF
TGTGCCAGCAGCTTAGACAGGGTTCTTGGTACAGATACGCAGTATTTT
>NA|once|TRBV6-6|TRBJ1-5
CASSYDSNTNQPQHF
TGTGCCAGCAGTTATGACAGTAACACCAATCAGCCCCAGCATTTT
>NA|NA|TRBV6-5|TRBJ1-4
CASQRGGGEKLFF
TGTGCCAGCCAACGGGGTGGGGGGGAAAAACTGTTTTTT
>TRBD1|NA|TRBV11-2|TRBJ1-2
CASSSIKRQGDRYGYTF
TGTGCCAGCAGCTCTATAAAACGACAGGGTGACCGCTATGGCTACACCTTC
>TRBD1|NA|TRBV5-1|TRBJ2-3
CASSLQGAHEDTQYF
TGCGCCAGCAGCTTACAGGGGGCGCATGAAGATACGCAGTATTTT
>TRBD2|NA|TRBV10-1|TRBJ2-3
CASSEGGGGYTDTQYF
TGCGCCAGCAGTGAGGGCGGCGGGGGATACACAGATACGCAGTATTTT
>NA|once|TRBV7-3|TRBJ2-5
CASSLTTGLGETQYF
TGTGCCAGCAGCTTAACAACGGGGCTTGGGGAGACCCAGTACTTC
>NA|few|TRBV7-8|TRBJ1-1
CASSLEVRAEGAFF
TGTGCCAGCAGCTTAGAGGTCCGGGCGGAAGGAGCTTTCTTT
>NA|NA|TRBV5-6|TRBJ1-5
CASSLGRENQPQHF
TGTGCCAGCAGCTTGGGGAGGGAAAATCAGCCCCAGCATTTT
>NA|NA|TRBV10-2|TRBJ2-3
CASRAGLDTQYF
TGCGCCAGCAGAGCAGGGTTGGATACGCAGTATTTT
>NA|NA|TRBV28|TRBJ1-2
CASIARGSNYGYTF
TGTGCCAGCATCGCCCGGGGGTCCAACTATGGCTACACCTTC
>NA|NA|TRBV6-1|TRBJ1-4
CASSENHFGATNEKLFF
TGTGCCAGCAGTGAAAACCATTTCGGAGCAACTAATGAAAAACTGTTTTTT
>NA|few|TRBV29-1|TRBJ1-2
CSVEGNTFYGYTF
TGCAGCGTTGAGGGGAACACATTCTATGGCTACACCTTC